The next 20 T cell receptor beta chains were all read from a single sample in a study of T cells in Graves' hyperthyroidism and ophthalmopathy. The CDR3 regions of TCR beta were amplified from RNA transcripts. Initially, a first-round RT-PCR of the TCR CDR3 employed the HTBI primer set. TCRdb reprocessed the multiplex PCR reads with MiXCR, giving one entry per CDR3 protein. The sample lists 550,000 to 700,000 distinct CDR3 sequences; under 60% were seen once. Sequences were obtained from peripheral blood or thyroid tissue (not recorded which). The origin of the receptors is an adult woman with Graves' disease, either hyperthyroidism or ophthalmopathy (not recorded which).

This clonotype has a handful of counts. The V and J genes are TRBV7-2 and TRBJ2-7; 7 bases map to TRBD1. V dropped 5 bases and J dropped 3; count of bases not matched to a gene: 10. The CDR3 is 15 amino acids. Germline V gives CDR1 SGHTA, CDR2 FQGNSA. CDR3 residues: CASSQAGTALYEQYF. The CDR3 DNA is TGTGCCAGCAGCCAGGCCGGGACAGCACTCTACGAGCAGTACTTC. Complete variable domain (other parts from reference TRBV7-2 and TRBJ2-7): GAGVSQSPSNKVTEKGKDVELRCDPISGHTALYWYRQSLGQGLEFLIYFQGNSAPDKSGLPSDRFSAERTGGSVSTLTIQRTQQEDSAVYLCASSQAGTALYEQYFGPGTRLTVT.

The table lists this clonotype with many counts. This chain uses TRBV7-3 with TRBJ1-1; 10 nucleotides line up with TRBD1. Looked up from germline, CDR1 is SGHTA and CDR2 is FQGTGA. The CDR3 totals 14 residues. The trim removed 6 bases at V and 8 bases at J, leaving 9 bases unmatched. The CDR3 spells CASSPGTGEEEAFF. CDR3 nucleotide sequence: TGTGCCAGCAGTCCCGGGACAGGGGAGGAGGAAGCTTTCTTT.

The chain links TRBV10-1 to TRBJ1-6, with no clear D. Per germline, CDR1 WNHNN and CDR2 SYGVQD (reference sequence). CDR3 length: 15 residues. Deletions cut 4 bases from V and 4 bases from J, with 11 bases between. In nucleotides, the CDR3 is TGCGCCAGCAGTGCCACCGACAAGTATAATTCACCCCTCCACTTT. It is translated as CASSATDKYNSPLHF.

This clonotype has ten or more counts. The chain couples TRBV6-6 to TRBJ1-3; D is perhaps TRBD1 (6 bases). CDR3 length: 15 amino acids. CDR1 is MNHNY and CDR2 is SVGAGI in the germline V gene (reference sequence). V lost 5 bases to trimming and J lost 4 bases, with 15 bases between them. CDR3 loop: CASSKPRGEGNTIYF. The CDR3, as DNA: TGTGCCAGCAGTAAACCTAGGGGGGAGGGAAACACCATATATTTT.

The table lists this clonotype with a few counts. V usage is TRBV10-3 and J usage is TRBJ2-1; 14 nucleotides agree with TRBD2. There are 15 residues in the CDR3. The germline V gene encodes CDR1 ENHRY and CDR2 SYGVKD. The V and J ends lost 8 bases and 2 bases, in that order; junction bases with no gene match: 2. The CDR3 DNA reads TGTGCCATCGCGACTAGCGGGAGGGCCTACAATGAGCAGTTCTTC. This translates into CAIATSGRAYNEQFF.

This clonotype has a count of ten or more. This chain uses TRBV12-3 or TRBV12-4 with TRBJ1-2; D is perhaps TRBD1 (6 bases). The CDR3 sequence is 14 residues long. Trimming took 3 bases from V and 8 from J, leaving 16 bases between them. The CDR3 nucleotides read TGTGCCAGCAGTTTCGATCGGGGGGCGCGCGGCTACACCTTC. It translates to CASSFDRGARGYTF.

V usage is TRBV12-3 or TRBV12-4 and J usage is TRBJ2-2; 7 bases agree with TRBD1. The CDR3 extends over 15 amino acids. V lost 5 bases, J lost 4 bases, and 7 bases stayed unmatched. The CDR3 protein is CASSGRAGGTGELFF. In DNA form, the CDR3 reads TGTGCCAGCAGTGGCCGCGCAGGGGGCACCGGGGAGCTGTTTTTT.

The chain links TRBV25-1 to TRBJ1-2; D ambiguous. CDR1 and CDR2 (germline): MGHDK, SYGVNS. V shed 11 bases and J shed 6 bases, with 13 bases lying between them. The CDR3 is 11 amino acids. For the CDR3, the DNA is TGTGCCCCGCCGAAGTGGAATGGCTACACCTTC. As protein: CAPPKWNGYTF.

On this clonotype itself: The junction shows a germline mismatch at one end, possibly a read error. The rearrangement joins TRBV24-1 to TRBJ1-2, with D unclear. Germline values: CDR1 KGHDR, CDR2 SFDVKD. This CDR3 has 14 amino acids. The CDR3 is CASSELHNYYGYTF. The CDR3 coding sequence is TGTGCCAGCAGTGAATTGCACAATTACTATGGCTACACCTTC.

The chain employs TRBV20-1 and TRBJ2-7; 9 nucleotides agree with TRBD2. The CDR3 runs 16 residues. With 0 bases clipped from V and 2 bases from J, the junction kept 8 bases outside the gene matches. Germline-derived CDR1 and CDR2 are DFQATT and SNEGSKA (reference sequence). CDR3 loop: CSARDEGVAGAYEQYF. The CDR3 bases are TGCAGTGCTAGAGATGAAGGGGTAGCGGGAGCCTACGAGCAGTACTTC.

This clonotype was seen ten or more times. V is TRBV20-1 and J is TRBJ1-2; D is undetermined. This CDR3 region has 14 residues. CDR1 and CDR2 from the germline V gene are DFQATT and SNEGSKA (reference sequence). Trimming removed 1 base from V and 1 base from J, with 10 bases in between. The CDR3 here is CSARGPTGNYGYTF. CDR3 coding DNA: TGCAGTGCTAGAGGTCCGACGGGTAACTATGGCTACACCTTC.

This clonotype was counted only a few times. A much larger clone lies a single base off, so this may be a read error. The gene calls are TRBV5-1 and TRBJ2-5, with 8 bases identical to TRBD2. V lost 4 bases to trimming and J lost 1 base; unmatched junction nucleotides: 6. CDR1 and CDR2 (germline): SGHRS, YFSETQ. The CDR3 is made up of 15 amino acids. CDR3 amino acids: CASSQTAGGQETQYF. The CDR3 DNA sequence: TGCGCCAGCAGCCAAACCGCGGGGGGCCAAGAGACCCAGTACTTC. The full variable domain, rest sourced from reference TRBV5-1 and TRBJ2-5, is KAGVTQTPRYLIKTRGQQVTLSCSPISGHRSVSWYQQTPGQGLQFLFEYFSETQRNKGNFPGRFSGRQFSNSRSEMNVSTLELGDSALYLCASSQTAGGQETQYFGPGTRLLVL.

V is TRBV7-8 and J is TRBJ2-5; 11 bases map to TRBD2. CDR3 length: 16 residues. CDR1 SGHVS and CDR2 FQNEAQ come from the germline V gene. The J segment lost 2 bases and the V segment lost 5 bases, leaving 7 bases of the junction unmatched. The CDR3 bases are TGTGCCAGCAGCCCCATAGCGGGAGGGGGGCAAGAGACCCAGTACTTC. This gives the protein CASSPIAGGGQETQYF.

In this sample, this clonotype turned up a few times. J is TRBJ2-2 and V is TRBV15, with TRBD1 identical over 8 bases. Trimming at V came to 1 base and at J to 2 bases, leaving 3 bases not matched to a gene. Germline assignment: CDR1 LNHNV and CDR2 YYDKDF (reference sequence). The CDR3 sequence is 16 residues long. DNA for the CDR3: TGTGCCACCAGCAGAGGGGACAGGCGAAACACCGGGGAGCTGTTTTTT. Translation gives CATSRGDRRNTGELFF.

This clonotype was observed a single time. The V and J genes are TRBV19 and TRBJ1-5; 9 bases are a match to TRBD1. CDR3 size: 14 residues. Germline V CDR1 and CDR2: LNHDA, SQIVND (reference sequence). V trimming: 4 bases; J trimming: 5 bases; junction bases outside the gene matches: 3. The CDR3 coding sequence is TGTGCCAGTAGTACCGGGACAGGGCATCAGCCCCAGCATTTT. Its translation: CASSTGTGHQPQHF.

At least ten counts were recorded for this clonotype. The genes are TRBV28 and TRBJ1-5; perhaps TRBD1 as D (6 bases). Germline V lookup: CDR1 MDHEN, CDR2 SYDVKM. This CDR3 is 14 amino acids long. Deletions cut 6 bases from V and 3 bases from J, with 12 bases between. CDR3 protein: CASSLTGNNQPQHF. CDR3 bases: TGTGCCAGCAGCCTTACAGGGAACAATCAGCCCCAGCATTTT.

This sequence joins TRBV29-1 and TRBJ1-1; D perhaps matches TRBD1 (6 bases). Trimming left V 8 bases short and J 0 bases short, with 25 bases between. The CDR3 extends over 17 amino acids. CDR1 and CDR2 (germline): SQVTM, ANQGSEA. The CDR3 here is CSLIPPGAGALNTEAFF. DNA for the CDR3: TGCAGCTTGATTCCCCCGGGGGCAGGGGCGCTGAACACTGAAGCTTTCTTT. The full variable domain, completed using reference TRBV29-1 and TRBJ1-1, is SAVISQKPSRDICQRGTSLTIQCQVDSQVTMMFWYRQQPGQSLTLIATANQGSEATYESGFVIDKFPISRPNLTFSTLTVSNMSPEDSSIYLCSLIPPGAGALNTEAFFGQGTRLTVV.

This clonotype has a count of ten or more. The V and J genes are TRBV6-1 and TRBJ2-7, with 9 bases lining up with TRBD2. CDR3 length equals 16 residues. Trimming removed 3 bases from V and 5 bases from J; junction bases left unmatched: 11. The germline CDR1 and CDR2 sequences are MNHNS and SASEGT. This chain's CDR3 is CASSEGTSFLPHEQYF. The CDR3 nucleotides read TGTGCCAGCAGTGAGGGGACTAGCTTCCTCCCCCACGAGCAGTACTTC.

The rearrangement links TRBV10-3 to TRBJ2-2, with a tentative D call TRBD1 (5 bases). Germline V lookup: CDR1 ENHRY, CDR2 SYGVKD. V dropped 8 bases and J dropped 7 bases, with 11 bases sitting between them. This CDR3 contains 12 residues. The DNA for the CDR3 is TGTGCCATCCCCAGGGCGGACGGGGAGCTGTTTTTT. Translating it yields CAIPRADGELFF.

This clonotype was counted at least ten times. The chain uses TRBV7-9 and TRBJ1-5, with D unclear. Germline assignment: CDR1 SEHNR and CDR2 FQNEAQ (reference sequence). The CDR3 totals 13 residues. Trimming removed 5 bases from V and 4 bases from J, with 9 bases in between. The CDR3 DNA follows: TGTGCCAGCAGCGGAGGACCGAATCAGCCCCAGCATTTT. Translated, it gives CASSGGPNQPQHF.